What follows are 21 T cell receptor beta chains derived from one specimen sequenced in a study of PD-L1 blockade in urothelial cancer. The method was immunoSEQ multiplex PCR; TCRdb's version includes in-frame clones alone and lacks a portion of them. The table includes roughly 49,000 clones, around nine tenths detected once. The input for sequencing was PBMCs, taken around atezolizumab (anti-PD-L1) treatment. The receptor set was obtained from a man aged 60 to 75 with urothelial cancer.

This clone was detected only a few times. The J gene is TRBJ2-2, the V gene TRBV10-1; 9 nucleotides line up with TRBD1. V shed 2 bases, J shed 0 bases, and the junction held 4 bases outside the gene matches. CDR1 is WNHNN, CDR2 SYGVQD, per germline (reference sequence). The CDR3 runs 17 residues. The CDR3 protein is CASSELGTGSNTGELFF. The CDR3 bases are TGCGCCAGCAGTGAGCTGGGGACAGGGTCGAACACCGGGGAGCTGTTTTTT.

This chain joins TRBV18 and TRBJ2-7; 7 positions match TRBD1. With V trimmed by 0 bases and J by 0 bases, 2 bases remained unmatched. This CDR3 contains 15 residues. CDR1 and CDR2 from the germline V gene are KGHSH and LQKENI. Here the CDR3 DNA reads TGTGCCAGCTCACCACCGAACAGGGGCTCCTACGAGCAGTACTTC. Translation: CASSPPNRGSYEQYF.

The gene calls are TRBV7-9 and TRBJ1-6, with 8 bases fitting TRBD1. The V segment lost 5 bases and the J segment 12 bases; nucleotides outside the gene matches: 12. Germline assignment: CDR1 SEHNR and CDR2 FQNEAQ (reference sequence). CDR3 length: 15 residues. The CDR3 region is CASSRTGGEVVPLHF. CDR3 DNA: TGTGCCAGCAGCCGCACAGGGGGGGAGGTAGTACCCCTCCACTTT.

The CDR3 reads CASSLGRVGGYTF. As DNA, the CDR3 is TGTGCCAGCAGTTTAGGCAGGGTCGGTGGCTACACCTTC. The chain uses TRBV27 and TRBJ1-2; a weak D match, TRBD1 (5 bases). CDR3 length: 13 amino acids. Germline CDR1 reads MNHEY; CDR2 reads SMNVEV (reference sequence). V was shortened by 2 bases and J by 7 bases, with 11 bases between the two germline ends.

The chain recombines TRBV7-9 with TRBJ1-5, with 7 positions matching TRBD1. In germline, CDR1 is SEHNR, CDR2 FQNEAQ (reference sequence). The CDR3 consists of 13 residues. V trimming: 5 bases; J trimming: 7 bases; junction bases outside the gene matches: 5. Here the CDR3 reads CASSPGQDQPQHF. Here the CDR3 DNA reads TGTGCCAGCAGCCCCGGACAGGACCAGCCCCAGCATTTT.

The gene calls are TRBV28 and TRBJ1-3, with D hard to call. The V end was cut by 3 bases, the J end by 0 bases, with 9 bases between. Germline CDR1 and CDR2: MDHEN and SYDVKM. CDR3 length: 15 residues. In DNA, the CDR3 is TGTGCCAGCAGTTTCCGTGCAGGCTCTGGAAACACCATATATTTT. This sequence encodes CASSFRAGSGNTIYF.

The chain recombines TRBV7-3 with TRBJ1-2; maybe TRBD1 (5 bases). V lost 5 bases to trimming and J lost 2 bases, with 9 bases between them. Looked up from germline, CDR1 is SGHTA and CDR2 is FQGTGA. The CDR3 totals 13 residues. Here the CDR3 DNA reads TGTGCCAGCAGCGCCACAGGAAACTATGGCTACACCTTC. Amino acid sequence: CASSATGNYGYTF.

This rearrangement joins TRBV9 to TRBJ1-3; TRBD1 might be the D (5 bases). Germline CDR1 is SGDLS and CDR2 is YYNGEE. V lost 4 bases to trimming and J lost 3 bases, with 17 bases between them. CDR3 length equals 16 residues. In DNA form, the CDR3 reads TGTGCCAGCAGCCCTGGGGCTTTTCGAGGTGGAAACACCATATATTTT. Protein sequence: CASSPGAFRGGNTIYF.

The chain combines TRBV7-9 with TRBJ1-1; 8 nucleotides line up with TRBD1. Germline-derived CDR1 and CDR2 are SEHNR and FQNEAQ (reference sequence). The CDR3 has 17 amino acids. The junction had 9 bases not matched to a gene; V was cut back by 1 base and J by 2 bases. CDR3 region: CASSLVRQQGVNTEAFF. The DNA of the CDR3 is TGTGCCAGCAGCTTAGTCAGGCAACAGGGGGTAAACACTGAAGCTTTCTTT. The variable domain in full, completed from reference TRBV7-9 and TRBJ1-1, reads DTGVSQNPRHKITKRGQNVTFRCDPISEHNRLYWYRQTLGQGPEFLTYFQNEAQLEKSRLLSDRFSAERPKGSFSTLEIQRTEQGDSAMYLCASSLVRQQGVNTEAFFGQGTRLTVV.

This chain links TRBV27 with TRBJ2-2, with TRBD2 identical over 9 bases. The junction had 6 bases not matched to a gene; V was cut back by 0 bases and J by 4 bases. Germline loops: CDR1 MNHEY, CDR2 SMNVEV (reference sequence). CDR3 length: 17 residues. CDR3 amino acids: CASSLSGAGGPTGELFF. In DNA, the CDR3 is TGTGCCAGCAGTTTATCGGGGGCGGGGGGGCCCACCGGGGAGCTGTTTTTT.

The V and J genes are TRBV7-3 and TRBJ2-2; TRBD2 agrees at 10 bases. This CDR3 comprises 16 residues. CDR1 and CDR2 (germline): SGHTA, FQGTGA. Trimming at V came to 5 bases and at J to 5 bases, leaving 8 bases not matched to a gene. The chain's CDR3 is CASSPSGGATTGELFF. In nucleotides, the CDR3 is TGTGCCAGCAGCCCCAGCGGGGGGGCGACGACCGGGGAGCTGTTTTTT.

CDR3 region: CSVEGQGYDEQFF. In DNA, the CDR3 is TGCAGCGTGGAGGGACAGGGGTACGATGAGCAGTTCTTC. This chain connects TRBV29-1 to TRBJ2-1, with TRBD1 matching 10 bases. Trimming cost V 6 bases and J 8 bases; bases outside gene matches: 7. The length of the CDR3 is 13 residues. Germline V gene data show CDR1 as SQVTM and CDR2 as ANQGSEA.

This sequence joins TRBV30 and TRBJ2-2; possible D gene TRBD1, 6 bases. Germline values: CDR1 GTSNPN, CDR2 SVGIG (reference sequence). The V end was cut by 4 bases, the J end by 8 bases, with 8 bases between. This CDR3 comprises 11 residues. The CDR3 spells CAWTGQGELFF. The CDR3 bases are TGTGCCTGGACCGGACAGGGGGAGCTGTTTTTT.

The CDR3 spells CASSDRGYDNSPLHF. In DNA form, the CDR3 reads TGTGCCAGCAGTGACAGGGGCTATGATAATTCACCCCTCCACTTT. The rearrangement joins TRBV2 to TRBJ1-6; the D gene is possibly TRBD1 (6 bases). Per the germline V gene, CDR1 is SNHLY and CDR2 is FYNNEI. CDR3 size: 15 residues. V lost 3 bases and J lost 5, with 11 bases in between.

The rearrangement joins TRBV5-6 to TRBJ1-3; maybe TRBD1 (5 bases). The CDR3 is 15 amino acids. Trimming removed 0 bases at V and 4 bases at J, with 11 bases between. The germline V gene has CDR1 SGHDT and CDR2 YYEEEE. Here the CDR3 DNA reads TGTGCCAGCAGCTTGGTGGCAGGGTCAGGAAACACCATATATTTT. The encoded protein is CASSLVAGSGNTIYF. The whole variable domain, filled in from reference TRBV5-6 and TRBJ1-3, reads DAGVTQSPTHLIKTRGQQVTLRCSPKSGHDTVSWYQQALGQGPQFIFQYYEEEERQRGNFPDRFSGHQFPNYSSELNVNALLLGDSALYLCASSLVAGSGNTIYFGEGSWLTVV.

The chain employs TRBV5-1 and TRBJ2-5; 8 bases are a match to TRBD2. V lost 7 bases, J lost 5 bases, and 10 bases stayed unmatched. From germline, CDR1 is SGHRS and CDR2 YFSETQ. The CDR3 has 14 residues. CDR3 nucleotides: TGCGCCAGCCAGCGGGGGCCAACGGAGGAGACCCAGTACTTC. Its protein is CASQRGPTEETQYF. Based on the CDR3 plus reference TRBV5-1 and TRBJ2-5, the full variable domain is KAGVTQTPRYLIKTRGQQVTLSCSPISGHRSVSWYQQTPGQGLQFLFEYFSETQRNKGNFPGRFSGRQFSNSRSEMNVSTLELGDSALYLCASQRGPTEETQYFGPGTRLLVL.

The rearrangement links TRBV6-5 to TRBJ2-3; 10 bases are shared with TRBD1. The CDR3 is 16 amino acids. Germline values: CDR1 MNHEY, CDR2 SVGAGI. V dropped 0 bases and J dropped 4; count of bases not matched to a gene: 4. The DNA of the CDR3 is TGTGCCAGCAGTTACTCCACCGGGACAGGGGCAGATACGCAGTATTTT. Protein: CASSYSTGTGADTQYF.

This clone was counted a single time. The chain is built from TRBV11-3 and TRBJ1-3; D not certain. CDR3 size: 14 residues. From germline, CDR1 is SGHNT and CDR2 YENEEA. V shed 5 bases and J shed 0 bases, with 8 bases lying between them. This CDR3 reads CASSSGTSGNTIYF. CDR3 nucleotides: TGTGCCAGCAGCAGCGGTACCTCTGGAAACACCATATATTTT. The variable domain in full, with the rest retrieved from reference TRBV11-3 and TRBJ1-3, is EAGVVQSPRYKIIEKKQPVAFWCNPISGHNTLYWYLQNLGQGPELLIRYENEEAVDDSQLPKDRFSAERLKGVDSTLKIQPAELGDSAVYLCASSSGTSGNTIYFGEGSWLTVV.

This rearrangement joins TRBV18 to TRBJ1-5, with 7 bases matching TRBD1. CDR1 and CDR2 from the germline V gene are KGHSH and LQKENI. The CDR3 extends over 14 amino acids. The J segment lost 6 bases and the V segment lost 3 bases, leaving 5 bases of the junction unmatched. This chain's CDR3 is CASSPGRDSQPQHF. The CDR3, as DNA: TGTGCCAGCTCACCGGGCAGGGACAGTCAGCCCCAGCATTTT.

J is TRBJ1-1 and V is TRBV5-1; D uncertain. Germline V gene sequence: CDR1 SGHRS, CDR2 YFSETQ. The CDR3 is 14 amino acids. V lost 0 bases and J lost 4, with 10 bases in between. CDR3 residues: CASSLEVGATEAFF. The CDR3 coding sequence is TGCGCCAGCAGCTTGGAGGTGGGAGCCACTGAAGCTTTCTTT.

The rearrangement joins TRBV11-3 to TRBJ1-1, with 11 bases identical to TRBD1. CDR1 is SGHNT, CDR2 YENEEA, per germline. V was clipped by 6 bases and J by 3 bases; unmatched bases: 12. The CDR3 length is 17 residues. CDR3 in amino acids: CASSLKGWGQGDTEAFF. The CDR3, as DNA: TGTGCCAGCAGTCTTAAGGGATGGGGACAGGGGGACACTGAAGCTTTCTTT.